These T cell receptor beta chains were read from a single sample in a study of T cell responses to AZD1222 COVID-19 vaccine. Using immunoSEQ multiplex PCR, the repertoire was profiled, and TCRdb retains in-frame clones only, with some absent. Among roughly 99,000 clones, about 90% were seen once, and the ten largest hold about 20%. The source material was peripheral blood, sampled on day 0 of AZD1222 vaccination. These receptors all stem from an adult in good health. The conserved cysteine and the conserved F or W are not part of the CDR3 here. Clone size is shown for a subset of rows, as once, few, many or a class of expanded clone.

J | size | V | CDR3
TRBJ2-3 | NA | TRBV19 | ASNRDRGLSDTQY
TRBJ1-1 | NA | TRBV6-2/TRBV6-3 | ASSYTPQGRITEAF
TRBJ1-6 | NA | TRBV2 | AGRYRGFDSPLH
TRBJ2-3 | NA | TRBV5-1 | ASSWGQGDTDTQY
TRBJ2-7 | NA | TRBV27 | ASRKNGQMGFYEQY
TRBJ2-2 | NA | TRBV18 | ASSPSQNTGELF
TRBJ2-1 | NA | TRBV29-1 | SVGGPWVGNEQF
TRBJ2-3 | NA | TRBV14 | ASSPDWSRTDTQY
TRBJ1-1 | NA | TRBV9 | ASSVGRQQNTEAF
TRBJ2-1 | once | TRBV12-5 | ASGLWGPGEQF
TRBJ1-1 | NA | TRBV6-6 | AIGRQGAEAF
TRBJ2-3 | NA | TRBV10-3 | ATPITDTQY
TRBJ2-5 | NA | TRBV3-1/TRBV3-2 | ASSQDPTGTQY
TRBJ1-1 | NA | TRBV29-1 | SCGQVEAF
TRBJ2-6 | NA | TRBV9 | ASSVDGTGGLGANVLT